The text below deals with one T cell receptor beta chain. This specimen comes from a study of blood T cell repertoires in COVID-19. Overall study: Sites across the United States, Italy and Spain contributed samples from acute and convalescent COVID-19.

Per the study methods: Reference gene primers were amplified, and this amplification served to estimate nucleated cell counts. Repertoires were generated with immunoSEQ multiplex PCR, while TCRdb's copy carries only in-frame clones and drops some. V and J calls and clone size come straight from that table; D and trimming were deduced from the DNA. The profile shows about 97,000 clones, around nine tenths of them singletons. Seattle researchers signed up patients amid active infection and tracked them longitudinally. This clonotype was obtained from a man in his fifties or sixties with COVID-19, enrolled during active disease. The sample was peripheral blood.

The CDR3 DNA sequence: TGTGCCACCAGCTTTCGGGACAGGGGTTTTCAGCCCCAGCATTTT. Translating it yields CATSFRDRGFQPQHF. The rearrangement joins TRBV15 to TRBJ1-5; 10 bases are shared with TRBD1. V shed 5 bases and J 6 bases; nucleotides not matched to a gene: 7. CDR1 is LNHNV, CDR2 YYDKDF, per germline (reference sequence). The length of the CDR3 is 15 residues.